These T cell receptor beta chains were read from a single sample in a study of T cell changes during pregnancy in multiple sclerosis. Profiling relied on immunoSEQ multiplex PCR, and the TCRdb table lists in-frame clones only, not all of them. Of tens of thousands of clones listed, roughly 90% are singletons. Specimen: peripheral blood, collected in the first trimester of pregnancy. The source of these receptors is a female donor in good health, enrolled as a control in a pregnancy study. Both conserved end residues are part of each CDR3. The D gene is left open where the match is weak. Part of the rows lack a size; the others show once, few, many or a class for expanded clones.

TRBV4-1	-	TRBJ1-4	-	CASSQERGGWEKLFF	TGCGCCAGCAGCCAAGAACGGGGGGGGTGGGAAAAACTGTTTTTT
TRBV28	TRBD1	TRBJ1-3	-	CASLTGGGGNTIYF	TGTGCCAGCCTAACAGGGGGCGGTGGAAACACCATATATTTT
TRBV30	-	TRBJ1-3	-	CAYSPGAGNTIYF	TGTGCCTACTCCCCCGGGGCTGGAAACACCATATATTTT
TRBV30	-	TRBJ2-5	-	CAWSVRRVQETQYF	TGTGCCTGGAGTGTAAGACGGGTTCAAGAGACCCAGTACTTC
TRBV7-8	-	TRBJ1-1	-	CASSLAGSNTEAFF	TGTGCCAGCAGCTTAGCGGGCAGCAACACTGAAGCTTTCTTT
TRBV12-5	TRBD1	TRBJ2-1	-	CASGFAPGQGIHEQFF	TGTGCTAGTGGTTTTGCTCCGGGACAGGGAATCCATGAGCAGTTCTTC
TRBV27	-	TRBJ1-5	-	CASSPGGAAPNQPQHF	TGTGCCAGCAGTCCGGGGGGGGCAGCACCGAATCAGCCCCAGCATTTT
TRBV30	TRBD2	TRBJ2-3	-	CAWASGIRTDTQYF	TGTGCCTGGGCTAGCGGGATTCGTACAGATACGCAGTATTTT
TRBV10-3	-	TRBJ1-2	few	CAISLQGDGYTF	TGTGCCATCAGCCTACAGGGAGATGGCTACACCTTC
TRBV10-3	TRBD1	TRBJ1-3	once	CATSGTGTGNTIYF	TGTGCCACCTCCGGGACAGGGACTGGAAACACCATATATTTT
TRBV28	TRBD2	TRBJ2-1	-	CASTTSGPYNEQFF	TGTGCCAGCACCACTAGCGGGCCCTACAATGAGCAGTTCTTC
TRBV9	TRBD1	TRBJ1-5	-	CASSPGGGGGNQPQHF	TGTGCCAGCAGCCCCGGAGGGGGCGGAGGCAATCAGCCCCAGCATTTT
TRBV6-4	TRBD2	TRBJ2-7	-	CASQHTSGRADLYEQYF	TGTGCCAGCCAACATACTAGCGGGAGGGCCGATCTCTACGAGCAGTACTTC
TRBV30	-	TRBJ2-3	-	CAWNTRIGTDTQYF	TGTGCCTGGAATACTAGAATTGGCACAGATACGCAGTATTTT
TRBV4-1	-	TRBJ2-1	-	CASSQAAGIGNEQFF	TGCGCCAGCAGCCAAGCGGCGGGCATTGGGAATGAGCAGTTCTTC
TRBV6-5	-	TRBJ2-7	-	CASSYMQGGEQYF	TGTGCCAGCAGTTACATGCAGGGCGGCGAGCAGTACTTC
TRBV28	-	TRBJ1-1	-	CASTVSWDTRSGAFF	TGTGCCAGCACAGTCAGCTGGGACACCCGGTCGGGGGCTTTCTTT
TRBV2	-	TRBJ1-6	-	CASRPEAPIFDF	TGTGCCAGCAGACCCGAGGCACCAATCTTCGACTTT
TRBV30	-	TRBJ1-1	few	CAWSGSGQTEAFF	TGTGCCTGGAGTGGGTCCGGACAGACTGAAGCTTTCTTT
TRBV6-1	-	TRBJ2-2	-	CASSATPGDTGELFF	TGTGCCAGCAGTGCGACCCCCGGGGACACCGGGGAGCTGTTTTTT
TRBV11-2	-	TRBJ2-5	-	CASSIYRQETQYF	TGTGCCAGCAGCATCTACAGGCAAGAGACCCAGTACTTC
TRBV27	-	TRBJ1-2	-	CASSLHGANYGYTF	TGTGCCAGCAGTTTACACGGTGCTAACTATGGCTACACCTTC
TRBV14	-	TRBJ1-4	once	CASSQRLEGIGHEKLFF	TGTGCCAGCAGCCAAAGATTGGAGGGAATAGGCCATGAAAAACTGTTTTTT
TRBV25-1	-	TRBJ1-3	-	CASSGTVGNTIYF	TGTGCCAGCAGTGGGACAGTGGGAAACACCATATATTTT
TRBV5-1	TRBD1	TRBJ2-7	-	CASSSPPGQGGYEQYF	TGCGCCAGCAGCTCGCCTCCGGGACAGGGGGGCTACGAGCAGTACTTC
TRBV19	TRBD2	TRBJ2-3	-	CASKSRTSGSTDTQYF	TGTGCCAGTAAATCCCGGACTAGCGGAAGCACAGATACGCAGTATTTT
TRBV7-9	-	TRBJ2-3	-	CASSLPRGGTDTQYF	TGTGCCAGCAGCCTTCCTCGTGGAGGCACAGATACGCAGTATTTT
TRBV6-1	TRBD1	TRBJ1-5	-	CASSEVPGQGNQPQHF	TGTGCCAGCAGTGAAGTCCCGGGACAGGGCAATCAGCCCCAGCATTTT
TRBV5-6	TRBD1	TRBJ2-1	once	CASSLSGGIYNEQFF	TGTGCCAGCAGCTTGTCAGGGGGCATATACAATGAGCAGTTCTTC
TRBV25-1	-	TRBJ2-1	medium-sized	CASSGPGDYNEQFF	TGTGCCAGCAGCGGTCCCGGGGATTACAATGAGCAGTTCTTC
TRBV7-9	-	TRBJ2-5	once	CASSLGPSRTQYF	TGTGCCAGCAGCTTAGGGCCATCCAGGACCCAGTACTTC
TRBV7-2	TRBD1	TRBJ2-7	-	CASSSGQGTYEQYF	TGTGCCAGCAGCTCGGGACAGGGTACCTACGAGCAGTACTTC
TRBV27	TRBD1	TRBJ2-7	-	CASSLGTGEYEQYF	TGTGCCAGCAGTTTAGGGACAGGGGAATACGAGCAGTACTTC
TRBV30	TRBD1	TRBJ2-1	-	CAWETGGFSNEQFF	TGTGCCTGGGAAACAGGGGGTTTTAGCAATGAGCAGTTCTTC
TRBV6-1	TRBD1	TRBJ1-3	-	CASSGGQGGNTIYF	TGTGCCAGCAGTGGTGGACAGGGTGGAAACACCATATATTTT
TRBV5-1	-	TRBJ2-1	-	CASRGNEQFF	TGCGCCAGCCGGGGGAATGAGCAGTTCTTC
TRBV6-1	TRBD2	TRBJ2-1	-	CASRDLAGGPNEQFF	TGTGCCAGCAGGGATCTAGCGGGGGGGCCCAATGAGCAGTTCTTC
TRBV5-5	-	TRBJ2-7	-	CASSLETGSYEQYF	TGTGCCAGCAGCTTGGAAACGGGTTCCTACGAGCAGTACTTC
TRBV11-1	TRBD1	TRBJ2-2	-	CASSLERGPGELFF	TGTGCCAGCAGCTTAGAAAGGGGGCCCGGGGAGCTGTTTTTT
TRBV27	-	TRBJ2-7	-	CASSPLRPLQAYEQYF	TGTGCCAGCAGTCCTCTAAGGCCCCTACAGGCCTACGAGCAGTACTTC
TRBV6-5	TRBD1	TRBJ1-1	-	CASSYQPGTGVFF	TGTGCCAGCAGTTACCAACCCGGGACAGGGGTATTCTTT
TRBV27	TRBD2	TRBJ2-7	-	CAGPTSGTSYEQYF	TGTGCCGGCCCGACTAGCGGGACCTCCTACGAGCAGTACTTC
TRBV30	-	TRBJ1-1	-	CGFSRRTEAFF	TGTGGTTTCAGCCGGAGGACTGAAGCTTTCTTT
TRBV28	-	TRBJ2-1	once	CASSPTTSGEQFF	TGTGCCAGCAGTCCGACTACCTCGGGCGAGCAGTTCTTC
TRBV28	TRBD1	TRBJ2-7	-	CASRGDRTYEQYF	TGTGCCAGCAGGGGGGACAGAACCTACGAGCAGTACTTC
TRBV28	-	TRBJ1-5	-	CASRTGGLGQPQHF	TGTGCCAGCAGAACGGGGGGTTTAGGGCAGCCCCAGCATTTT
TRBV19	-	TRBJ2-1	-	CASWVPGSNEQFF	TGTGCCAGTTGGGTTCCGGGGTCGAATGAGCAGTTCTTC
TRBV27	-	TRBJ2-3	once	CASNLRGALLGGLGDTQYF	TGTGCCAGCAACCTCCGGGGGGCCCTCCTGGGCGGTTTGGGAGATACGCAGTATTTT
TRBV20-1	-	TRBJ1-1	-	CSASSPEAFF	TGCAGTGCTAGTAGCCCTGAAGCTTTCTTT
TRBV4-1	-	TRBJ1-2	once	CASSQHVGSLSNYGYTF	TGCGCCAGCAGCCAGCACGTCGGGTCTCTAAGTAACTATGGCTACACCTTC
TRBV27	TRBD2	TRBJ2-2	-	CASSLVAGGPGELFF	TGTGCCAGCAGTTTAGTAGCGGGAGGGCCCGGGGAGCTGTTTTTT
TRBV4-1	-	TRBJ1-1	-	CASSQDLRNRAGTEAFF	TGCGCCAGCAGCCAAGATCTGCGTAACAGGGCGGGCACTGAAGCTTTCTTT
TRBV9	TRBD2	TRBJ2-2	-	CASAEGLAGFLGTGELFF	TGTGCCAGCGCCGAGGGACTAGCGGGTTTTCTGGGGACCGGGGAGCTGTTTTTT
TRBV11-2	-	TRBJ2-3	-	CASSLQERF	TGTGCCAGCAGCTTACAGGAAAGGTTT
TRBV13	TRBD2	TRBJ2-7	once	CASSSTGLGVYEQYF	TGTGCCAGCAGCTCGACGGGACTAGGAGTCTACGAGCAGTACTTC
TRBV2	TRBD1	TRBJ1-6	-	CASSGDRGLGRGNSPLHF	TGTGCCAGCAGCGGGGACAGGGGGCTGGGACGCGGGAATTCACCCCTCCACTTT
TRBV27	TRBD1	TRBJ1-5	-	CASSYQTGGGPQHF	TGTGCCAGCAGTTATCAGACAGGGGGTGGCCCCCAGCATTTT
TRBV30	TRBD2	TRBJ2-4	-	CAWSVSRTSGELAKNIQYF	TGTGCCTGGAGTGTATCTCGGACTAGCGGGGAACTAGCCAAAAACATTCAGTACTTC
TRBV29-1	TRBD2	TRBJ2-3	once	CSVVRGGGSTDTQYF	TGCAGCGTTGTACGAGGCGGGGGTAGCACAGATACGCAGTATTTT